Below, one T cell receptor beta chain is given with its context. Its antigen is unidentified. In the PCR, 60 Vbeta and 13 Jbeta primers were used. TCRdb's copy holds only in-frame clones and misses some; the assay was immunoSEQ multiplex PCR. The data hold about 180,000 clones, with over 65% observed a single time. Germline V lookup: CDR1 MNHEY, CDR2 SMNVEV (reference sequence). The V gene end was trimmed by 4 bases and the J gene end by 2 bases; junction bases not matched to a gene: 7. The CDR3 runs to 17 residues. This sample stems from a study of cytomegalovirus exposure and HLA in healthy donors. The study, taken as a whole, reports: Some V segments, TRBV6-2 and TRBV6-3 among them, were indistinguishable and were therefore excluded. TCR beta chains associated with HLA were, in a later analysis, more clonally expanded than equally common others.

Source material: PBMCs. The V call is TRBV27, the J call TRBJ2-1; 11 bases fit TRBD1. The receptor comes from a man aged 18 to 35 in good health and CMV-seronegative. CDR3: CASSYLRTGGPYNEQFF. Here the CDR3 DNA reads TGTGCCAGCAGTTACCTTAGGACAGGGGGCCCCTACAATGAGCAGTTCTTC.